This record concerns one T cell receptor beta chain sequence. Repertoires were generated with immunoSEQ multiplex PCR, while TCRdb's copy carries only in-frame clones and drops some. The table has over 30,000 clones, 80% seen once; the top ten hold roughly 9%. This sample stems from a study of a mutant IDH1 vaccine in newly diagnosed glioma. At the level of the study: Treatment recipients were approximately 60% male and around 40% female, and their mean age was 40.4 years. Former treatment meant radiotherapy, temozolomide, or both; the majority had gotten both.

CDR3 size: 14 residues. Germline CDR1 and CDR2: SGHAT and FQDESV (reference sequence). V dropped 4 bases and J dropped 1 base, with 11 bases sitting between them. The time point: baseline, week 1 (first vaccination visit). Treatment: pre-vaccination baseline after standard-of-care therapy. This chain links TRBV11-1 with TRBJ2-7; D remains unclear. The sequencing used peripheral blood mononuclear cells (PBMCs), collected from a glioma patient treated with radiotherapy, temozolomide or both. The clonotype originates from a man aged 50 or older with glioma. Some clones in this sample may be carry-over from other donors' samples. The CDR3 bases are TGTGCCAGCAGCTCACCACGTCTTTCCTACGAGCAGTACTTC. Translated: CASSSPRLSYEQYF.